This TCR beta chain was sequenced in a study of shared clonotypes between healthy human individuals. Unmatched junction bases numbered 4, after V lost 5 bases and J lost 8 bases. The CDR3 has 12 amino acids. CDR1 is KGHSH, CDR2 LQKENI, per germline. Study-wide results and caveats: Sampling was confined to blood; repertoires within tissues likely differ.

As to this clone: Its antigen is undetermined.

Profiling relied on immunoSEQ multiplex PCR, and the TCRdb table lists in-frame clones only, not all of them. Altogether about 520,000 clones are present, 90% to 96% being singletons, with the ten largest covering about 0.06%. The chain employs TRBV18 and TRBJ1-2, with 8 bases lining up with TRBD1. This TCR came from a woman aged 25 to 45 in good health. The sequencing sample was made of naive CD4+ T cells sorted from blood. The subset denotes: CD45RA+ positively selected. DNA of the CDR3: TGTGCCAGCTCAGCGGACAGGGAGGGCTACACCTTC. Its translation: CASSADREGYTF.